The rows below give T cell receptor beta chains drawn from one sample of a study of cytomegalovirus exposure and HLA in healthy donors. Here immunoSEQ multiplex PCR was the method, and the copy in TCRdb shows in-frame clones only, minus some. The sample has some 130,000 clones; almost 80% are singletons. Sequencing used PBMCs. These receptor sequences come from a female donor in good health and CMV-seronegative. Each CDR3 is given with its conserved first and last residue. A D gene is named only where the DNA matches it firmly. Clone size is given for some rows only: seen once, a few or many times, or a class if the clone is expanded.

abundance	d_gene	v_gene	len	j_gene	CDR3aa	CDR3nt
-	-	TRBV7-3	13	TRBJ2-3	CASSLPGADTQYF	TGTGCCAGCAGCTTACCAGGGGCAGATACGCAGTATTTT
-	-	TRBV7-9	13	TRBJ2-6	CSSGNSGANVLTF	TGTTCCAGCGGCAACTCTGGGGCCAACGTCCTGACTTTC
-	-	TRBV7-9	15	TRBJ2-5	CASSLALLRGETQYF	TGTGCCAGCAGCTTAGCGCTTCTAAGGGGGGAGACCCAGTACTTC
-	TRBD2	TRBV29-1	15	TRBJ2-1	CSVRRREAPYNEQFF	TGCAGCGTACGGCGACGGGAGGCCCCCTACAATGAGCAGTTCTTC
few	TRBD1	TRBV11-2	13	TRBJ2-2	CASSLDRVRELFF	TGTGCCAGCAGCTTGGACAGGGTCCGGGAGCTGTTTTTT
-	-	TRBV6-6	14	TRBJ1-2	CASSYQGGDYGYTF	TGTGCCAGCAGTTACCAGGGAGGCGACTATGGCTACACCTTC
-	-	TRBV2	11	TRBJ2-7	CASARVDEQYF	TGTGCCAGCGCGAGGGTAGACGAGCAGTACTTC
-	-	TRBV11-3	15	TRBJ2-2	CASSFSGGAGGELFF	TGTGCCAGCAGCTTTTCGGGGGGCGCCGGCGGGGAGCTGTTTTTT
-	-	TRBV28	14	TRBJ2-5	CASSQPRVQETQYF	TGTGCCAGCAGCCAACCACGGGTCCAAGAGACCCAGTACTTC
-	-	TRBV7-2	15	TRBJ2-7	CASSLGPGQGYEQYF	TGTGCCAGCAGCTTAGGGCCAGGGCAGGGTTACGAGCAGTACTTC
-	-	TRBV6-5	13	TRBJ2-7	CASSFTGTYEQYF	TGTGCCAGCAGTTTTACAGGGACCTACGAGCAGTACTTC
-	-	TRBV7-2	15	TRBJ2-2	CASSLQGLDTGELFF	TGTGCCAGCAGCTTACAGGGTCTGGACACCGGGGAGCTGTTTTTT
-	TRBD1	TRBV6-5	15	TRBJ1-2	CASSYPGQGRFGYTF	TGTGCCAGCAGTTACCCGGGACAGGGGAGGTTCGGCTACACCTTC
-	-	TRBV5-6	14	TRBJ1-5	CASSLGLRNQPQHF	TGTGCCAGCAGCTTGGGACTCCGCAATCAGCCCCAGCATTTT
-	TRBD1	TRBV28	11	TRBJ1-2	CASRTGGGYTF	TGTGCCAGCAGGACAGGGGGTGGCTACACCTTC
-	-	TRBV19	15	TRBJ1-1	CASSISGVWETEAFF	TGTGCCAGTAGTATCTCGGGGGTCTGGGAAACTGAAGCTTTCTTT
-	-	TRBV7-8	14	TRBJ2-7	CASTLGQGNYEQYF	TGTGCCAGCACTTTGGGGCAGGGCAACTACGAGCAGTACTTC
-	-	TRBV27	13	TRBJ2-7	CASSLSPPYEQYF	TGTGCCAGCAGTTTATCCCCTCCCTACGAGCAGTACTTC
-	TRBD1	TRBV6-6	15	TRBJ2-7	CASRPTGTGAGEQYF	TGTGCCAGCAGGCCCACCGGGACAGGGGCGGGGGAGCAGTACTTC
-	-	TRBV5-5	13	TRBJ2-7	CASSLSQGYEQYF	TGTGCCAGCAGCTTGTCCCAGGGCTACGAGCAGTACTTC
once	-	TRBV5-4	16	TRBJ2-3	CASSLARGAGSHTQYF	TGTGCCAGCAGCTTGGCCAGGGGGGCGGGTTCACATACGCAGTATTTT
-	TRBD1	TRBV18	16	TRBJ2-7	CASSPIRDSLSYEQYF	TGTGCCAGCTCACCAATCCGGGACAGCTTATCCTACGAGCAGTACTTC
few	-	TRBV6-5	15	TRBJ1-1	CASSYSGTGYTEAFF	TGTGCCAGCAGTTACTCGGGTACAGGGTACACTGAAGCTTTCTTT
few	-	TRBV27	14	TRBJ1-4	CASRSQGGEEKLFF	TGTGCCAGCAGAAGTCAGGGAGGTGAGGAAAAACTGTTTTTT
-	-	TRBV19	14	TRBJ1-2	CASSFRQTNYGYTF	TGTGCCAGTAGTTTTCGACAGACTAACTATGGCTACACCTTC
-	-	TRBV11-3	13	TRBJ2-7	CASSDSGGMVQYF	TGTGCCAGCAGCGATTCGGGGGGCATGGTGCAGTACTTC
few	TRBD2	TRBV7-2	15	TRBJ2-1	CASSRDSGRVNEQFF	TGTGCCAGCAGCAGGGACAGCGGGAGGGTTAATGAGCAGTTCTTC
-	-	TRBV19	14	TRBJ1-5	CASSLDSSYQPQHF	TGTGCCAGTAGTTTGGACAGCTCCTATCAGCCCCAGCATTTT
once	TRBD1	TRBV7-9	15	TRBJ1-2	CASGPDRARDYGYTF	TGTGCCAGCGGCCCGGACAGGGCCAGAGACTATGGCTACACCTTC
-	-	TRBV18	14	TRBJ2-3	CASSPSTVFDTQYF	TGTGCCAGCTCACCTTCGACAGTATTCGATACGCAGTATTTT
-	TRBD2	TRBV6-5	15	TRBJ2-7	CASSYGGDASYEQYF	TGTGCCAGCAGTTACGGGGGGGATGCGTCCTACGAGCAGTACTTC
few	-	TRBV28	12	TRBJ1-2	CASRLQESGYTF	TGTGCCAGCAGACTACAGGAATCGGGCTACACCTTC
-	-	TRBV5-4	16	TRBJ1-4	CASSSLGGGLNEKLFF	TGTGCCAGCAGCTCCCTTGGGGGCGGACTTAATGAAAAACTGTTTTTT
-	TRBD1	TRBV9	17	TRBJ2-1	CASSYKPGTGDYNEQFF	TGTGCCAGCAGCTACAAACCGGGGACAGGCGACTACAATGAGCAGTTCTTC
-	-	TRBV14	15	TRBJ1-6	CASSRLQGEESPLHF	TGTGCCAGCAGCCGTCTCCAGGGTGAGGAGTCACCCCTCCACTTT
-	-	TRBV7-9	15	TRBJ2-4	CASSTPGLSKNIQYF	TGTGCCAGCAGCACTCCGGGTCTTAGCAAAAACATTCAGTACTTC
-	-	TRBV28	12	TRBJ2-7	CASSPWDFEQYF	TGTGCCAGCAGTCCCTGGGACTTCGAGCAGTACTTC
-	TRBD1	TRBV9	15	TRBJ2-7	CASSPHWTGGCEQYF	TGTGCCAGCAGCCCTCACTGGACAGGGGGCTGCGAGCAGTACTTC
-	TRBD1	TRBV18	14	TRBJ1-1	CASSPDRVGTEAFF	TGTGCCAGCTCACCAGACAGGGTAGGGACTGAAGCTTTCTTT
-	-	TRBV30	12	TRBJ2-7	CAWNRQSYEQYF	TGTGCCTGGAATAGACAGAGTTACGAGCAGTACTTC
-	TRBD1	TRBV11-2	15	TRBJ1-4	CASSTDRGLNEKLFF	TGTGCCAGCAGCACCGACAGGGGGCTTAATGAAAAACTGTTTTTT
-	-	TRBV28	14	TRBJ1-1	CASNSPGGETEAFF	TGTGCCAGCAACTCACCTGGGGGGGAGACTGAAGCTTTCTTT
few	-	TRBV2	13	TRBJ2-7	CAGKTAPSYEQYF	TGTGCCGGTAAGACAGCACCCTCCTACGAGCAGTACTTC
-	TRBD1	TRBV27	16	TRBJ2-7	CASSPSGQGAFYEQYF	TGTGCCAGCAGCCCCTCCGGACAGGGGGCATTCTACGAGCAGTACTTC
-	-	TRBV20-1	11	TRBJ2-1	CSAQRYDEQFF	TGCAGTGCTCAGCGGTACGATGAGCAGTTCTTC
-	-	TRBV27	12	TRBJ2-7	CASSFGGYEQYF	TGTGCCAGCAGTTTCGGAGGCTACGAGCAGTACTTC
-	TRBD1	TRBV6-6	15	TRBJ1-1	CASSYQGQSNTEAFF	TGTGCCAGCAGTTACCAGGGACAGTCGAACACTGAAGCTTTCTTT
-	-	TRBV7-8	15	TRBJ2-7	CASSFQGGGSYEQYF	TGTGCCAGCAGCTTCCAGGGGGGAGGCTCCTACGAGCAGTACTTC
once	-	TRBV28	12	TRBJ2-5	CASSLTEETQYF	TGTGCCAGCAGTTTAACGGAAGAGACCCAGTACTTC
-	-	TRBV28	15	TRBJ1-1	CASSLSPGRGTEAFF	TGTGCCAGCAGTTTAAGTCCGGGCCGGGGGACTGAAGCTTTCTTT
-	-	TRBV5-6	14	TRBJ2-7	CASSLGNSRYEQYF	TGTGCCAGCAGCTTGGGGAACAGTCGTTACGAGCAGTACTTC
-	TRBD1	TRBV5-1	15	TRBJ2-7	CASSLGGTGVYEQYF	TGCGCCAGCAGCTTGGGAGGGACAGGGGTGTACGAGCAGTACTTC
once	-	TRBV7-9	13	TRBJ2-1	CASSPKNLGTPFF	TGTGCCAGCAGCCCGAAAAATCTCGGGACTCCGTTCTTC
-	-	TRBV30	13	TRBJ1-3	CAWRTGWRNTIYF	TGTGCCTGGAGGACAGGTTGGAGAAACACCATATATTTT